The rows below give T cell receptor beta chains drawn from one sample of a study of control samples from healthy donors and cancer patients. Libraries were prepared by immunoSEQ multiplex PCR; TCRdb keeps only in-frame clonotypes and omits some of them. This table holds 130,000 or so clones, about nine tenths found once. Sequencing was carried out using PBMCs. The receptors stem from a man aged 50 to 60 with head and neck cancer. CDR3s include the opening cysteine and the closing phenylalanine or tryptophan. Each record gives: V gene, D gene, clone size, J gene, CDR3 DNA, CDR3 protein. D genes are given only for firm matches. Rows may omit the clone size; those that give it use once, few, many or a size class.

TRBV28	.	few	TRBJ1-1	TGTGCCAGCAGTTTATTATCTCAGACGGCTTTCTTT	CASSLLSQTAFF
TRBV18	.	.	TRBJ1-1	TGTGCCAGCTCACCTCCGACAGTGAGAGCTTTCTTT	CASSPPTVRAFF
TRBV5-1	TRBD1	.	TRBJ1-6	TGCGCCAGCAGCTTGGAGACAGGGCCCTCGAATTCACCCCTCCACTTT	CASSLETGPSNSPLHF
TRBV28	.	.	TRBJ2-2	TGTGCCAGCAGTCCCGGAGGGCTAGTGCGTCCAGGGGAGCTGTTTTTT	CASSPGGLVRPGELFF
TRBV19	.	.	TRBJ2-3	TGTGCCAGTAGTATGTCAACTCTCACAGATACGCAGTATTTT	CASSMSTLTDTQYF
TRBV2	.	.	TRBJ2-1	TGTGCCAGCAGCAGCCTGCTAGCGAGGGAGCAGTTCTTC	CASSSLLAREQFF
TRBV5-1	TRBD1	.	TRBJ1-2	TGCGCCAGCAGCTTGCCCGACAGGGGAGGTTATGGCTACACCTTC	CASSLPDRGGYGYTF
TRBV5-5	TRBD2	.	TRBJ2-3	TGTGCCAGCAGCACGGGGGGTCACTTTAGCACAGATACGCAGTATTTT	CASSTGGHFSTDTQYF
TRBV7-2	.	.	TRBJ1-3	TGTGCCAGCAGCTCCCAGGGAGGGCGAAACACCATATATTTT	CASSSQGGRNTIYF
TRBV7-9	.	.	TRBJ1-4	TGTGCCAGCTCAGTCGGGCAGGGATATGAAAAACTGTTTTTT	CASSVGQGYEKLFF
TRBV10-3	.	.	TRBJ2-1	TGTGCCATCAGCCTACAGCAAAATGAGCAGTTCTTC	CAISLQQNEQFF
TRBV18	TRBD2	once	TRBJ2-4	TGTGCCAGCTCACCTTCTGGCGGGGGGACAACCAAAAACATTCAGTACTTC	CASSPSGGGTTKNIQYF
TRBV11-2	.	.	TRBJ2-2	TGTGCCAGCAGCTTAGGGTCAGTCACCGGGGAGCTGTTTTTT	CASSLGSVTGELFF
TRBV30	.	.	TRBJ1-6	TGTGCCTGGGTGGGGACCGCGAGGTCCTATAATTCACCCCTCCACTTT	CAWVGTARSYNSPLHF
TRBV10-3	TRBD1	once	TRBJ2-1	TGTGCCATCAGCCTACAGGGGTCTTACAATGAGCAGTTCTTC	CAISLQGSYNEQFF
TRBV23-1	TRBD2	once	TRBJ2-2	TGCGCCAGCAGTACGGGACTAGCGAGGAACACCGGGGAGCTGTTTTTT	CASSTGLARNTGELFF
TRBV5-4	.	.	TRBJ2-7	TGTGCCAGCAGCCCGGGGAGCTCCTACGAGCAGTACTTC	CASSPGSSYEQYF
TRBV7-9	.	.	TRBJ2-1	TGTGCCAGCAGGGCCCCGGGCCCTGCGGCGGATGAGCAGTTCTTC	CASRAPGPAADEQFF
TRBV6-5	.	.	TRBJ1-1	TGTGCCAGCAAGGGAGATTGGCCCGGTGAAGCTTTCTTT	CASKGDWPGEAFF
TRBV9	.	once	TRBJ1-3	TGTGCCAGCAGCGAGGTCCTCAGATGGGACTCTCTAGGTTCTGGAAACACCATATATTTT	CASSEVLRWDSLGSGNTIYF
TRBV15	.	.	TRBJ2-1	TGTGCCACCAGCAGAGGGGGACGGGGCAACAATGAGCAGTTCTTC	CATSRGGRGNNEQFF
TRBV6-6	.	.	TRBJ2-3	TGTGCCAGCAGTTATGTAGGCCAGCAAGATACGCAGTATTTT	CASSYVGQQDTQYF
TRBV10-3	TRBD2	.	TRBJ2-7	TGTGCCACGAAGGGAGGGGTCGTCTCCTACGAGCAGTACTTC	CATKGGVVSYEQYF